This record concerns one T cell receptor (beta chain) sequence. Its antigen is currently unknown. Trimming removed 6 bases from V and 5 bases from J, with 13 bases in between. There are 13 residues in the CDR3. Germline V CDR1 and CDR2: KGHSH, LQKENI. The data were taken from a study of beta chain features in type 1 diabetes. Study information: Healthy donors and patients had similar age, gender and cell yields. Whole-study results and caveats: Lower insertion and higher deletion counts appeared at VDJ junctions in type 1 diabetes patients. Cells with high TCR expression could be over-represented by cDNA sequencing. A potential influence of HLA type upon TCRB rearrangement remained unresolved herein.

Expressed TCRB transcripts were sequenced after all isolated RNA was converted to cDNA. The table came from immunoSEQ multiplex PCR; TCRdb's copy has only in-frame clones and leaves some out. The sample includes 850,000 to 900,000 clones, 15% to 20% of them seen just once. Sequencing input: naive CD4+ T cells from blood. This chain joins TRBV18 and TRBJ2-5; the D call may be TRBD1 or TRBD2 (5 bases each). The clonotype comes from a woman aged 18-29 years in good health. CDR3 in amino acids: CASSQGPGETQYF. CDR3 DNA: TGTGCCAGCTCCCAGGGACCGGGGGAGACCCAGTACTTC.